Included here is one T cell receptor beta chain sequence, with context. Its cognate antigen has yet to be identified. Base qualities are missing; no much larger clone stands one base away. The data originate from a study of shared T cell receptors in the human thymus (dated by TCRdb to about 2021). Context from the whole study: The study examined how self-reactive, shared T-cell receptor alpha chains are generated in the human thymus.

Taken from cysteine to phenylalanine, the CDR3 has 13 residues. The only DNA kept is the CDR3, 39 bases in frame from the first base. CDR1 SEHNR and CDR2 FQNEAQ were looked up in the germline V gene (reference sequence). Between the V and J ends, shortened by 4 bases and 6 bases respectively, the junction contains 13 bases. The library was built by means of the immunoSEQ multiplex PCR assay. In TCRdb, the immuneACCESS table is reduced to in-frame sequences with V and J assigned. These tables do not hold every clone; where another copy was compared, an unresolved V gene accounts for under half, and the others remain unexplained. The sample profile shows hundreds of thousands of clones; more than 75% of them were found once. 0.008% to 0.011% of the sample belongs to the ten largest clones. The same data also contributed to another study, on human thymus T cells. The second study also describes: Immunologically healthy infants undergoing open corrective cardiac surgery for congenital heart defects in Finland were used as donors. Thymus tissue was obtained as surgical resects removed during corrective cardiac surgery. Biased V and J gene segment usage appeared to be present in both thymic and peripheral blood repertoires. The related research found that thymic TCR repertoires overlapped highly between unrelated individuals. The study used under ten infant thymus samples plus four related peripheral blood samples to characterize TCR alpha and beta repertoires. The cohort included several male and a couple of female infants, with donor ages spanning 7 to 244 days. Thymocytes were freed from the tissue by mechanical means and kept at -70 degrees C as pellets of roughly 9-34 million cells. A QIAsymphony instrument was used to extract genomic DNA from the frozen cell pellets. Using the immunoSEQ multiplex PCR assay, the TCRB and TCRAD loci were amplified from a standardized quantity of quality-controlled genomic DNA. The amplicons spanned the V(D)J region and were long enough to cover the CDR3 and allow V and J genes to be identified. The amplicons were sequenced on an Illumina platform via the commercial immunoSEQ service. Primer bias and sequencing errors were corrected as previously described, and TCRAD and TCRB were defined on the basis of the IMGT database. Repertoires were analysed with immunoSEQ Analyzer 3.0 and VDJTools, covering basic statistics, V/J segment usage, diversity estimates, rarefaction and pairwise overlap. Diversity was estimated using the Chao1, ChaoE, Efron-Thisted, Shannon and inverse Simpson indices, and was also estimated on datasets down-sampled to the size of the smallest sample. Repertoire overlap was assessed by strict matching of CDR3 nucleotide sequence, V gene and J gene, and clustering was done by Jaccard-based multidimensional scaling. Thymus samples yielded on average roughly 810,000 unique TCRB clonotypes, compared with roughly 80,000 from blood samples.

Material for sequencing was thymocytes. The chain couples TRBV7-9 to TRBJ2-7, with the D gene not confidently named. This clonotype was obtained from a boy under three years old with a congenital heart defect. Donor details come from another sample of the same person, matched by shared clones. The DNA sequence is TGTGCCAGCAGCTCGGCCGACATATTCGAGCAGTACTTC. Its product reads: CASSSADIFEQYF.